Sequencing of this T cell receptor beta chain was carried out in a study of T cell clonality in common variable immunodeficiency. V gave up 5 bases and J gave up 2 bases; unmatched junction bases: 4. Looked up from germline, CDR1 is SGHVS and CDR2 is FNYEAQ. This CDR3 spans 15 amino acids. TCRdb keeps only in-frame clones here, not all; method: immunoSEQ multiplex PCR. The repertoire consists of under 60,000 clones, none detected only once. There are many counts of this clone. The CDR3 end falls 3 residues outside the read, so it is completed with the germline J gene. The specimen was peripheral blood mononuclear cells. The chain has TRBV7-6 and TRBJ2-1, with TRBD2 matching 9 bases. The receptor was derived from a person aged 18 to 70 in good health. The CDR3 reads CASSPGLATYNEQFF. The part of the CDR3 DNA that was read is TGTGCCAGCAGCCCTGGACTAGCGACCTACAATGAG.